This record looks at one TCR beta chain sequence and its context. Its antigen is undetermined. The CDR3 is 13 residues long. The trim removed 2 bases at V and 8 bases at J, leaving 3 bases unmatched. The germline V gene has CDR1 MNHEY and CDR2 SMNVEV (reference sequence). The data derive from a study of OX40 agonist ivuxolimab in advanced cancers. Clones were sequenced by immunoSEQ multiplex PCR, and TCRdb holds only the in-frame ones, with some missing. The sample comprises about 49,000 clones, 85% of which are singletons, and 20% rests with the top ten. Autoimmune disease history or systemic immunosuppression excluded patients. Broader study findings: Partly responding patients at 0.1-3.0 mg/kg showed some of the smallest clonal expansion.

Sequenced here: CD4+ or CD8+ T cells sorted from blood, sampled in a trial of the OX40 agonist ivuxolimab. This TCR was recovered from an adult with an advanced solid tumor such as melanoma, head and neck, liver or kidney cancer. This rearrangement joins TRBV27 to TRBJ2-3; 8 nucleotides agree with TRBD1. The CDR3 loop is CASSLGTGVTQYF. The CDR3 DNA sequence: TGTGCCAGCAGTTTAGGGACAGGTGTTACGCAGTATTTT.